The 30 T cell receptor beta chains in this list originate from one sample, sequenced in a study of early T cells in non-severe SARS-CoV-2 infection. TCRdb independently ran MiXCR on the 5' RACE reads; one entry per CDR3 protein. The repertoire includes about 98,000 distinct CDR3 sequences, about 12% of them detected once, and roughly 6.2% sits in the top ten. The specimen sequenced was whole blood. The receptors stem from an adult who was a healthcare worker with PCR-confirmed SARS-CoV-2 infection or an uninfected control (not recorded which).

Regarding this clonotype: A much larger clone differs from this one at a single base, so this may be a read error. The CDR3 end shows no conserved phenylalanine or tryptophan, and so a read error is likely. The V and J genes are TRBV5-5 and TRBJ2-7; D may correspond to TRBD1 or TRBD2 (6 bases each). Looked up from germline, CDR1 is SGHKS and CDR2 is YYEKEE (reference sequence). V shed 0 bases and J shed 2 bases, with 12 bases lying between them. The CDR3 extends over 15 amino acids. CDR3 amino acids: CASSLASGGTYEQYL. The DNA of the CDR3 is TGTGCCAGCAGCTTGGCCTCCGGGGGCACCTACGAGCAGTACCTC.

In its sample, this clonotype was seen many times. Its ends do not fully match the called genes, so a read error is possible. The V call is TRBV29-1, the J call TRBJ2-1, with 7 bases lining up with TRBD2. The germline gives CDR1 SQVTM, CDR2 ANQGSEA. This CDR3 comprises 14 residues. The CDR3 nucleotides read TGCAGCGTTGAGCGGGCAGGGACTAATAATGAGCAGCTCTTC. Encoded protein: CSVERAGTNNEQLF.

This clonotype was found many times. The chain joins TRBV28 to TRBJ2-3; 7 positions agree with TRBD2. The CDR3 sequence is 15 residues long. CDR1 and CDR2 from the germline V gene are MDHEN and SYDVKM. V shed 3 bases and J 4 bases; nucleotides not matched to a gene: 7. The CDR3 protein is CASSLVGRESDTQYF. The CDR3 DNA is TGTGCCAGCAGTTTGGTCGGGCGGGAGTCAGATACGCAGTATTTT.

The chain is built from TRBV11-2 and TRBJ1-3; D might be TRBD1 (5 bases). CDR3 length: 16 residues. The V gene lost 6 bases and the J gene lost 3 bases, with 18 bases spanning the gap. CDR1 and CDR2 (germline): SGHAT, FQNNGV. CDR3 sequence (DNA): TGTGCCAGCAGTTTCTCCCGCGGGACGCTTGGAAACACCATATATTTT. Protein product: CASSFSRGTLGNTIYF. Supplemented by reference TRBV11-2 and TRBJ1-3, the full variable domain reads EAGVAQSPRYKIIEKRQSVAFWCNPISGHATLYWYQQILGQGPKLLIQFQNNGVVDDSQLPKDRFSAERLKGVDSTLKIQPAKLEDSAVYLCASSFSRGTLGNTIYFGEGSWLTVV.

This clonotype was seen a handful of times. The CDR3 region is CASRSGTVLNQPQHF. CDR3 in DNA: TGTGCCAGCAGGAGTGGGACAGTACTCAATCAGCCCCAGCATTTT. The chain links TRBV12-3 or TRBV12-4 to TRBJ1-5; the match to TRBD1 covers 7 bases. This CDR3 has 15 residues. V was pared by 6 bases and J by 3 bases, with 8 bases of the junction left unmatched.

This clonotype appeared a few times. The chain links TRBV10-2 to TRBJ2-1, with 10 bases identical to TRBD2. Trimming removed 3 bases from V and 8 bases from J; junction bases left unmatched: 10. CDR3 length: 16 residues. Germline CDR1 reads WSHSY; CDR2 reads SAAADI. Here the CDR3 reads CASSDPTSGIWDEQFF. The DNA of the CDR3 is TGCGCCAGCAGTGACCCAACTAGCGGGATTTGGGATGAGCAGTTCTTC.

This clonotype was counted a few times. The CDR3 sequence is CASSRTANTQYF. The CDR3 DNA sequence: TGTGCCAGCAGCAGGACCGCAAATACGCAGTATTTT. The chain recombines TRBV6-1 with TRBJ2-3; D not resolved. Trimming pared 6 bases from V and 7 bases from J, leaving 11 bases between. The CDR3 has 12 residues. Germline CDR1 MNHNS, CDR2 SASEGT.

The chain employs TRBV7-3 and TRBJ2-3, with 8 bases that match TRBD2. Germline values: CDR1 SGHTA, CDR2 FQGTGA. V dropped 4 bases and J dropped 5; count of bases not matched to a gene: 8. The CDR3 contains 15 residues. This CDR3 is CASSSSGSGGDTQYF. In nucleotides, the CDR3 is TGTGCCAGCAGCTCCTCCGGGAGCGGGGGAGATACGCAGTATTTT.

This clonotype was counted ten times or more. CDR3: CASSIPTAETQYF. The CDR3 bases are TGTGCCAGCAGCATTCCGACAGCAGAGACCCAGTACTTC. This chain links TRBV7-6 with TRBJ2-5, with a tentative D call TRBD1 (5 bases). Trimming shortened V by 5 bases and J by 4 bases, and 11 bases separated the two germline ends. There are 13 residues in the CDR3. Germline-derived CDR1 and CDR2 are SGHVS and FNYEAQ.

This clonotype came up a few times. The CDR3 protein is CASSLFTRDRRHYGYTF. The DNA for the CDR3 is TGTGCCAGCAGTTTATTCACCCGGGACAGGCGGCACTATGGCTACACCTTC. The chain uses TRBV28 and TRBJ1-2; 8 nucleotides align to TRBD1. Losses at the gene ends were 1 base for V and 3 bases for J; bases not matched to a gene: 10. This CDR3 spans 17 amino acids. Germline CDR1 reads MDHEN; CDR2 reads SYDVKM.

This clonotype was counted ten times or more. The chain uses TRBV30 and TRBJ1-2; 9 bases are a match to TRBD1. The trim removed 4 bases at V and 2 bases at J, leaving 2 bases unmatched. Germline lookup yields CDR1 GTSNPN and CDR2 SVGIG (reference sequence). The CDR3 runs 13 residues. CDR3 region: CAWNGQGNYGYTF. The CDR3 nucleotides read TGTGCCTGGAACGGACAGGGGAACTATGGCTACACCTTC. Full variable domain (remainder filled in from reference TRBV30 and TRBJ1-2): SQTIHQWPATLVQPVGSPLSLECTVEGTSNPNLYWYRQAAGRGLQLLFYSVGIGQISSEVPQNLSASRPQDRQFILSSKKLLLSDSGFYLCAWNGQGNYGYTFGSGTRLTVV.

A few counts support this clonotype. The chain carries TRBV9 and TRBJ2-3; the D is unclear. V was pared by 0 bases and J by 2 bases, with 7 bases between. CDR1 is SGDLS, CDR2 YYNGEE, per germline. The CDR3 is 14 residues long. The CDR3 sequence: CASSVGRATDTQYF. In DNA, the CDR3 is TGTGCCAGCAGCGTAGGTCGAGCCACAGATACGCAGTATTTT.

This clonotype has at least ten counts. V gene TRBV7-9 combines with J gene TRBJ2-1; D is ambiguous. V gave up 5 bases and J gave up 7 bases, with 12 bases separating them. The germline V gene encodes CDR1 SEHNR and CDR2 FQNEAQ (reference sequence). The length of the CDR3 is 13 residues. The CDR3 protein is CASSAPLLNEQFF. For the CDR3, the DNA is TGTGCCAGCAGCGCTCCTTTGTTGAATGAGCAGTTCTTC.

The sample holds a few counts of this clonotype. The rearrangement uses TRBV29-1 and TRBJ1-1; D might be TRBD1 (6 bases). The CDR3 is made up of 14 amino acids. Per germline, CDR1 SQVTM and CDR2 ANQGSEA. The V end lost 8 bases, the J end lost 1 base, and 17 bases lay between the germline ends. The CDR3: CSSTGAGANTEAFF. In DNA, the CDR3 is TGCAGCTCTACGGGGGCGGGCGCGAACACTGAAGCTTTCTTT. The whole variable domain, remainder taken from reference TRBV29-1 and TRBJ1-1, is SAVISQKPSRDICQRGTSLTIQCQVDSQVTMMFWYRQQPGQSLTLIATANQGSEATYESGFVIDKFPISRPNLTFSTLTVSNMSPEDSSIYLCSSTGAGANTEAFFGQGTRLTVV.

The chain links TRBV29-1 to TRBJ2-3; no clear D. Germline V lookup: CDR1 SQVTM, CDR2 ANQGSEA. V was cut by 7 bases and J by 2 bases, with 10 bases left in between. This CDR3 is built from 12 residues. In DNA, the CDR3 is TGCAGCGGGGATAAGGCCACAGATACGCAGTATTTT. It encodes CSGDKATDTQYF.

This clonotype was seen ten or more times. The rearrangement links TRBV6-2 or TRBV6-3 to TRBJ2-5, with 8 bases that match TRBD1. Germline values: CDR1 MNHEY, CDR2 SVGEGT. Trimming took 6 bases from V and 4 from J; bases not matched to a gene: 7. CDR3 size: 14 residues. This chain's CDR3 is CASSRTGGIETQYF. The CDR3 region has the DNA TGTGCCAGCAGCCGAACAGGGGGGATAGAGACCCAGTACTTC.

The chain links TRBV19 to TRBJ1-2; no definite D call. In germline, CDR1 is LNHDA, CDR2 SQIVND (reference sequence). The V gene lost 6 bases and the J gene lost 4 bases, with 12 bases spanning the gap. This CDR3 contains 13 residues. The CDR3 loop is CASRLTGFYGYTF. CDR3 nucleotide sequence: TGTGCCAGTAGGCTAACCGGCTTCTATGGCTACACCTTC.

In this sample, this clonotype turned up a few times. The rearrangement links TRBV9 to TRBJ2-2; D remains ambiguous. The CDR3 extends over 13 amino acids. In germline, CDR1 is SGDLS, CDR2 YYNGEE. Between the trimmed V and J ends, which lost 4 bases and 8 bases, there was a span of 12 bases. The CDR3 spells CASSQTRGGELFF. CDR3 in DNA: TGTGCCAGCAGCCAGACCCGTGGGGGGGAGCTGTTTTTT. Based on the CDR3 plus reference TRBV9 and TRBJ2-2, the full variable domain is DSGVTQTPKHLITATGQRVTLRCSPRSGDLSVYWYQQSLDQGLQFLIQYYNGEERAKGNILERFSAQQFPDLHSELNLSSLELGDSALYFCASSQTRGGELFFGEGSRLTVL.

A few counts support this clonotype. The rearrangement uses TRBV7-2 and TRBJ2-7; 8 nucleotides line up with TRBD1. In germline, CDR1 is SGHTA, CDR2 FQGNSA. Unmatched junction bases numbered 13, after V lost 5 bases and J lost 4 bases. There are 16 residues in the CDR3. Here the CDR3 reads CASSPAGGTGIYEQYF. The DNA of the CDR3 is TGTGCCAGCAGCCCCGCCGGAGGGACAGGAATTTACGAGCAGTACTTC.

There are a few counts of this clonotype. The chain couples TRBV20-1 to TRBJ2-1; D is unresolved. Trimming removed 4 bases at V and 4 bases at J, with 20 bases between. The CDR3 contains 16 residues. Germline loops: CDR1 DFQATT, CDR2 SNEGSKA (reference sequence). This CDR3 is CSATTQASSFYNEQFF. The CDR3 coding sequence is TGCAGTGCTACAACTCAGGCCTCCTCATTTTACAATGAGCAGTTCTTC.

V and J are TRBV12-3 or TRBV12-4 and TRBJ2-2; TRBD2 might be the D (6 bases). Trimming cost V 7 bases and J 6 bases, with 15 bases left between them. The CDR3 totals 14 residues. As DNA, the CDR3 is TGTGCCAGCACTATCGGGACTCCTGCCGGGGAGCTGTTTTTT. Its translation is CASTIGTPAGELFF.

This clonotype was counted between two and nine times. The chain combines TRBV13 with TRBJ1-1, with D uncertain. Germline V gene data show CDR1 as PRHDT and CDR2 as FYEKMQ (reference sequence). The CDR3 contains 12 residues. V dropped 11 bases and J dropped 5 bases, with 15 bases sitting between them. CDR3 DNA sequence: TGTGCCTGCGACATGGGAGGTACTGAAGCTTTCTTT. As protein: CACDMGGTEAFF.

V is TRBV29-1 and J is TRBJ2-7, with 7 bases matching TRBD2. This CDR3 has 13 amino acids. Germline V gives CDR1 SQVTM, CDR2 ANQGSEA. The V and J ends lost 4 bases and 2 bases, in that order; junction bases with no gene match: 5. DNA of the CDR3: TGCAGCGTTGTAGACGGGAGGACCTACGAGCAGTACTTC. It translates to CSVVDGRTYEQYF.

There are many counts of this clonotype. The chain links TRBV15 to TRBJ2-1; D is possibly TRBD1 or TRBD2 (5 bases each). The germline V and J ends were trimmed by 2 bases and 5 bases, with 10 bases remaining between them. This CDR3 has 14 amino acids. Germline V lookup: CDR1 LNHNV, CDR2 YYDKDF (reference sequence). CDR3 in DNA: TGTGCCACCAGCAGACGGGACGCAAACAATGAGCAGTTCTTC. Translation gives CATSRRDANNEQFF.

This clonotype has more than one count but fewer than ten. This chain uses TRBV2 with TRBJ2-2; possibly TRBD2 for D (5 bases). Germline assignment: CDR1 SNHLY and CDR2 FYNNEI. Trimming left V 3 bases short and J 4 bases short, with 12 bases between. The CDR3 has 15 amino acids. The CDR3: CASSELSSRTGELFF. DNA for the CDR3: TGTGCCAGCAGTGAGTTGTCTAGCCGCACCGGGGAGCTGTTTTTT.

The chain uses TRBV15 and TRBJ2-3; 7 bases fit TRBD1. The CDR3 consists of 16 residues. The germline V gene encodes CDR1 LNHNV and CDR2 YYDKDF (reference sequence). V trimming: 0 bases; J trimming: 5 bases; junction bases outside the gene matches: 8. CDR3 bases: TGTGCCACCAGCAGAGATAGACAGGGTATGCAAGATACGCAGTATTTT. This sequence encodes CATSRDRQGMQDTQYF.

This chain joins TRBV12-3 or TRBV12-4 and TRBJ1-1; unclear D gene. The V gene lost 4 bases and the J gene lost 6 bases, with 9 bases spanning the gap. This CDR3 has 12 residues. The CDR3, as DNA: TGTGCCAGCAGTTCCAGGACCCCTGAAGCTTTCTTT. The encoded protein is CASSSRTPEAFF.

This clonotype has a count of ten or more. The chain joins TRBV2 to TRBJ2-1; D could derive from TRBD1 or TRBD2 (6 bases each). Germline lookup yields CDR1 SNHLY and CDR2 FYNNEI. The V end was cut by 5 bases, the J end by 7 bases, with 15 bases between. CDR3 size: 14 residues. The DNA for the CDR3 is TGTGCCAGCAGTCTTCCGGGGGCGAGGAATGAGCAGTTCTTC. Its translation is CASSLPGARNEQFF.

The chain couples TRBV5-1 to TRBJ2-1; 7 bases fit TRBD2. J gave up 4 bases and V 2 bases, and 6 bases lay outside the gene matches. The germline CDR1 and CDR2 sequences are SGHRS and YFSETQ. The CDR3 consists of 15 residues. As DNA, the CDR3 is TGCGCCAGCAGCTTTGGGCTAGCGGATTACAATGAGCAGTTCTTC. Translated, it gives CASSFGLADYNEQFF.

Remarks on this clonotype: This may arise from a read error, as a much more abundant clone is one base away. V is TRBV5-6 and J is TRBJ1-2; D may be TRBD1 (6 bases). Germline-derived CDR1 and CDR2 are SGHDT and YYEEEE. This CDR3 has 12 residues. CDR3 sequence (DNA): TGTCCCAGCAGGGGCAACGACTATGGCTACACCTTC. It yields the protein CPSRGNDYGYTF.